These T cell receptor beta chains were read from a single sample in a study of Graves' ophthalmopathy and Graves' hyperthyroidism. TCRdb re-called the multiplex PCR reads with MiXCR, one entry per CDR3 protein. This sample carries about 220,000 distinct CDR3 sequences, about 22% of them seen once, and the ten largest clones take approximately 40%. Material: peripheral blood. Every receptor here comes from a woman between 45 and 65 years old with Graves' ophthalmopathy. Each CDR3 is given with its conserved first and last residue. A D gene is named only where the DNA matches it firmly. Only part of the rows carry a size: once, few, many, or a class if the clone is expanded.

j_call d_call v_call clone_size cdr3_aa cdr3_nt
TRBJ2-5 TRBD2 TRBV18 - CASSPNSGTIRQETQYF TGTGCCAGCTCACCTAATTCCGGGACTATCCGTCAAGAGACCCAGTACTTC
TRBJ1-2 - TRBV7-9 many CASSLNPSAYGYTF TGTGCCAGCAGCTTAAATCCGTCAGCCTATGGCTACACCTTC
TRBJ2-5 TRBD1 TRBV10-3 - CAIRGTDYQETQYF TGTGCCATCAGGGGGACAGACTACCAAGAGACCCAGTACTTC
TRBJ2-2 - TRBV20-1 - CSARDELAELFF TGCAGTGCTAGAGATGAACTAGCAGAACTGTTTTTT
TRBJ1-1 - TRBV20-1 many CSARVYRNTEAFF TGCAGTGCTAGAGTCTACAGGAACACTGAAGCTTTCTTT
TRBJ1-1 - TRBV9 many CASSTKSGTEAFF TGTGCCAGCAGCACCAAATCTGGCACTGAAGCTTTCTTT
TRBJ1-1 - TRBV24-1 - CATEGPDTEAFF TGTGCCACCGAAGGGCCCGACACTGAAGCTTTCTTT
TRBJ2-2 - TRBV24-1 many CATWGTGELFF TGTGCCACCTGGGGAACCGGGGAGCTGTTTTTT
TRBJ2-1 TRBD2 TRBV5-1 few CASSFISSGSVDEQFF TGCGCCAGCAGCTTTATCTCTAGCGGGAGTGTCGATGAGCAGTTCTTC
TRBJ1-6 - TRBV7-6 once CASSFGGEDSPLHF TGTGCCAGCAGCTTCGGGGGGGAGGATTCACCCCTCCACTTT
TRBJ2-5 - TRBV6-2/TRBV6-3 - CASTRTSGETQYF TGTGCCAGCACGCGTACTAGTGGAGAGACCCAGTACTTC
TRBJ1-2 TRBD1 TRBV27 many CASSLRGQGVHGYTF TGTGCCAGCAGTTTAAGGGGACAGGGAGTCCATGGCTACACCTTC
TRBJ2-5 - TRBV5-1 many CASSLGGGAQETQYF TGCGCCAGCAGCTTGGGTGGGGGAGCCCAAGAGACCCAGTACTTC
TRBJ2-7 - TRBV19 many CASSTGPYEQYF TGTGCCAGTAGTACCGGCCCCTACGAGCAGTACTTC
TRBJ2-7 - TRBV6-1 many CASESGLNYEQYF TGTGCCAGCGAGTCGGGACTCAACTACGAGCAGTACTTC
TRBJ2-7 - TRBV28 many CASITLAGTEIYEQYF TGTGCCAGCATTACACTAGCCGGGACAGAAATCTACGAGCAGTACTTC
TRBJ1-1 - TRBV18 - CASSPRDRQNTEAFF TGTGCCAGCTCACCTCGAGACAGGCAGAACACTGAAGCTTTCTTT
TRBJ1-5 - TRBV6-1 few CASSERIGDYQPQPF TGTGCCAGCAGTGAAAGGATAGGAGATTATCAGCCCCAGCCTTTT
TRBJ1-5 - TRBV19 many CASTPGTFIQPQHF TGTGCCAGTACCCCCGGGACCTTTATTCAGCCCCAGCATTTT
TRBJ2-7 - TRBV15 medium-sized CATSRDFGVAAEQYF TGTGCCACCAGCAGAGATTTTGGAGTAGCGGCCGAGCAGTACTTC
TRBJ1-1 - TRBV10-1 - CASSDVSTEAFF TGCGCCAGCAGTGATGTATCTACTGAAGCTTTCTTT
TRBJ1-1 - TRBV4-1 few CASSQGFLRPTEAFF TGCGCCAGCAGCCAAGGTTTCCTTCGGCCCACTGAAGCTTTCTTT
TRBJ2-5 - TRBV11-2 many CANSLDLGGTTQYF TGTGCCAACAGCTTAGATCTCGGCGGTACAACCCAGTACTTC
TRBJ1-5 - TRBV6-2/TRBV6-3 many CASSPGRNQPQHF TGTGCCAGCAGTCCAGGCAGAAATCAGCCCCAGCATTTT
TRBJ2-7 TRBD1 TRBV7-8 many CASSVSRDRDSEQYF TGTGCCAGCAGCGTATCCCGGGACAGGGACTCGGAGCAGTACTTC
TRBJ2-4 TRBD2 TRBV19 few CASSISGTSDPSAKNIQYF TGTGCCAGTAGTATATCCGGGACTAGCGATCCTTCTGCCAAAAACATTCAGTACTTC
TRBJ1-1 - TRBV30 few CALRKAPVYTEAFF TGTGCCCTAAGGAAGGCGCCCGTGTACACTGAAGCTTTCTTT